These 2 T cell receptor beta chains were all obtained from the same sample, sequenced in a study of OX40 agonist ivuxolimab in advanced cancers. Libraries were prepared by immunoSEQ multiplex PCR; TCRdb keeps only in-frame clonotypes and omits some of them. The sample has under 50,000 clones, around 87% seen once. The source material was CD4+ or CD8+ T cells sorted from blood, sampled in a trial of the OX40 agonist ivuxolimab. Receptor source: an adult with an advanced solid tumor such as melanoma, head and neck, liver or kidney cancer.

The chain uses TRBV29-1 and TRBJ1-2, with no clear D. V was shortened by 7 bases and J by 2 bases, with 11 bases between the two germline ends. CDR1 and CDR2 from the germline V gene are SQVTM and ANQGSEA. This CDR3 is built from 12 residues. Written as DNA, the CDR3 is TGCAGCGCCCTACCGGGGAACTATGGCTACACCTTC. Its translation is CSALPGNYGYTF.

J is TRBJ2-7 and V is TRBV19; possibly TRBD1 for D (6 bases). Trimming removed 10 bases at V and 2 bases at J, with 15 bases between. The germline V gene has CDR1 LNHDA and CDR2 SQIVND (reference sequence). The CDR3 extends over 13 amino acids. The DNA of the CDR3 is TGTGCCACCGCGGACAGTACCACCTACGAGCAGTACTTC. Translating gives CATADSTTYEQYF.